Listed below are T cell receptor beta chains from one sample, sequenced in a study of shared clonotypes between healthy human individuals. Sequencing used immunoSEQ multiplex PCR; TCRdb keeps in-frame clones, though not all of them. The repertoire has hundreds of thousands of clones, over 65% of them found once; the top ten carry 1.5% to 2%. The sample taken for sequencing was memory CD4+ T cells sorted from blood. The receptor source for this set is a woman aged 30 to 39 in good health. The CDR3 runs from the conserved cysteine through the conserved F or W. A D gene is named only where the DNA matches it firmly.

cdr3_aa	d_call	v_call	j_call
CASSLLRPRTDTQYF	-	TRBV7-9	TRBJ2-3
CSASRGRGRSGNTIYF	-	TRBV29-1	TRBJ1-3
CASSFGTGEGNEQFF	TRBD1	TRBV6-5	TRBJ2-1
CASSESGSYEQYF	-	TRBV6-1	TRBJ2-7
CAIYSQVGVAEAFF	-	TRBV28	TRBJ1-1
CASSLEGTSGDEQFF	TRBD2	TRBV11-3	TRBJ2-1
CASSTRTSLPQTQYF	TRBD2	TRBV6-5	TRBJ2-5
CASSIGTGAQPQHF	TRBD1	TRBV19	TRBJ1-5
CASSHRGAGNTEAFF	-	TRBV4-1	TRBJ1-1
CASSPEYQETQYF	-	TRBV4-1	TRBJ2-5
CASSTALGATDTQYF	-	TRBV5-1	TRBJ2-3
CASSPGGQDTQYF	-	TRBV28	TRBJ2-3
CAISESLGSGTDTQYF	-	TRBV10-3	TRBJ2-3
CASRTGLAGNNEQFF	TRBD2	TRBV2	TRBJ2-1
CASTATWARNTEAFF	-	TRBV2	TRBJ1-1
CASSWASAGPQDKETQYF	-	TRBV5-6	TRBJ2-5
CASKQRTGDTEAFF	TRBD1	TRBV19	TRBJ1-1
CAAGSTDTQYF	-	TRBV6-4	TRBJ2-3
CASSVWSPGILDEQFF	-	TRBV19	TRBJ2-1
CAAQEGWGGSNQPQHF	-	TRBV19	TRBJ1-5
CSVWDWGPGGAFF	-	TRBV29-1	TRBJ1-1
CAIGALSYEQYF	-	TRBV10-3	TRBJ2-7
CASSEGRDGYTF	-	TRBV2	TRBJ1-2
CASSPGGYETQYF	TRBD2	TRBV11-2	TRBJ2-5
CASSLSYDDKKQFF	-	TRBV27	TRBJ2-1
CASSVSGASSYNEQFF	-	TRBV9	TRBJ2-1
CSVARKSYNEQFF	-	TRBV29-1	TRBJ2-1
CASSVREGPYEQYF	-	TRBV5-6	TRBJ2-7
CASSPMASGYTF	-	TRBV7-9	TRBJ1-2
CASRPGIRQPQHF	-	TRBV27	TRBJ1-5
CASSSYGQYF	-	TRBV2	TRBJ2-7
CAASRDFKETQYF	-	TRBV15	TRBJ2-5
CASSRGLTTNEKLFF	-	TRBV19	TRBJ1-4
CSVAQGGQPQHF	TRBD1	TRBV29-1	TRBJ1-5
CASSRRTSGKTDTQYF	TRBD2	TRBV7-2	TRBJ2-3
CASSLLGTGAYEQYF	TRBD1	TRBV28	TRBJ2-7
CASSERDSYGYTF	TRBD1	TRBV25-1	TRBJ1-2